Included here is one T cell receptor (beta chain) sequence, with context. The sample belongs to a study of blood T cell repertoires in COVID-19. The V gene's germline CDR1 is SEHNR and CDR2 FQNEAQ (reference sequence). The CDR3 runs 12 residues. V was trimmed by 10 bases and J by 0 bases, leaving 8 bases between them. Data came from immunoSEQ multiplex PCR; TCRdb stores just in-frame clones and leaves some out. The data contain about 100,000 clones, 91% of them singletons. The sequenced sample consisted of peripheral blood. This chain links TRBV7-9 with TRBJ2-3; D is uncertain. This receptor was taken from a man aged 18 to 30 with acute or convalescent COVID-19. DNA of the CDR3: TGTGCCACCGCGAGGAGCACAGATACGCAGTATTTT. Encoded protein: CATARSTDTQYF.